This T cell receptor beta chain derives from a study of blood T cell repertoires in COVID-19. Background on the study: The analysed material was cDNA or gDNA that came from T cells, B-cell-depleted T cells, or PBMCs.

The assay was immunoSEQ multiplex PCR, and TCRdb's table has in-frame clones only and misses some. The data hold 260,000 or so clones, with 88% observed a single time. V lost 3 bases to trimming and J lost 4 bases, with 10 bases between them. The length of the CDR3 is 14 residues. In germline, CDR1 is SEHNR, CDR2 FQNEAQ (reference sequence). The sequencing input was peripheral blood. The clonotype was recovered from a man aged 18 to 29 with active or convalescent COVID-19. The chain couples TRBV7-9 to TRBJ1-3; D remains ambiguous. The CDR3, as DNA: TGTGCCAGCAGCTTCGCCCAGCGCGGAAACACCATATATTTT. Translating gives CASSFAQRGNTIYF.